This T cell receptor beta chain was identified in a study of EBV T-cell therapy then PD-1 blockade in nasopharyngeal carcinoma. Assay: immunoSEQ multiplex PCR; the TCRdb copy retains only in-frame clones and omits some. Of under 25,000 clones listed, more than 70% are singletons. This sample's treatment: AdE1-LMPpoly-expanded autologous EBV-specific T-cell therapy followed by anti-PD-1 nivolumab. Details on this clone: No antigen is known for it.

The germline V gene has CDR1 LGHNA and CDR2 YSLEER. With 1 base removed from V and 0 bases from J, the gap between germline ends came to 9 bases. There are 15 residues in the CDR3. This receptor was identified in a man between 35 and 55 years old with nasopharyngeal carcinoma. Here the sequenced sample was CD8+ T cells from blood, taken between days 25 and 35 from a patient whose treatment included autologous EBV-specific T cells and nivolumab. The V and J genes are TRBV4-3 and TRBJ2-5, with TRBD2 as a possible D gene (6 bases). CDR3 sequence: CASSQGGGYQETQYF. The DNA for the CDR3 is TGCGCCAGCAGCCAAGGAGGAGGGTACCAAGAGACCCAGTACTTC.